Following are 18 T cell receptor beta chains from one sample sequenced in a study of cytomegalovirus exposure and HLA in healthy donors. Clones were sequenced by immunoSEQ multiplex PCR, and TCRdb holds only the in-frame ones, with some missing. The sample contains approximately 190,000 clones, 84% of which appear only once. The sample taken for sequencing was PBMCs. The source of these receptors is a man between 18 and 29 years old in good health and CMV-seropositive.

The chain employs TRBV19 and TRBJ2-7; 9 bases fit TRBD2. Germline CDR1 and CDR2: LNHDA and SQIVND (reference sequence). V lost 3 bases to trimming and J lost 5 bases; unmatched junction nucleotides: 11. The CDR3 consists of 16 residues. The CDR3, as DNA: TGTGCCAGTAGTATCGTTGGCGGGAGGGCTGGCGACGAGCAGTACTTC. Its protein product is CASSIVGGRAGDEQYF.

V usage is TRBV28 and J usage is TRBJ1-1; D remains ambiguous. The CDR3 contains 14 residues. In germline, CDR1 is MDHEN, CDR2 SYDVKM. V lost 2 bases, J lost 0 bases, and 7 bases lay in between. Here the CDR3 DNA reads TGTGCCAGCAGTTTAATCAGAATGAACACTGAAGCTTTCTTT. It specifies CASSLIRMNTEAFF. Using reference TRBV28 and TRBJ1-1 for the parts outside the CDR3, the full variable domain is DVKVTQSSRYLVKRTGEKVFLECVQDMDHENMFWYRQDPGLGLRLIYFSYDVKMKEKGDIPEGYSVSREKKERFSLILESASTNQTSMYLCASSLIRMNTEAFFGQGTRLTVV.

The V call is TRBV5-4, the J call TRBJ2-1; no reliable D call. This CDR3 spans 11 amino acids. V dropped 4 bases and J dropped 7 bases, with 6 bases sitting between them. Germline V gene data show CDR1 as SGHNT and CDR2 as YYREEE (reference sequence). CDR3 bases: TGTGCCAGCAGCGCCCAGAATGAGCAGTTCTTC. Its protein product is CASSAQNEQFF.

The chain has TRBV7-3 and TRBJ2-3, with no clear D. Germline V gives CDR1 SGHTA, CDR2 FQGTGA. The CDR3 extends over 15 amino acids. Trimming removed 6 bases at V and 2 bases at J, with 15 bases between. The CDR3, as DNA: TGTGCCAGCAGGCGGAGTCCAAACCTCACAGATACGCAGTATTTT. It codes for CASRRSPNLTDTQYF.

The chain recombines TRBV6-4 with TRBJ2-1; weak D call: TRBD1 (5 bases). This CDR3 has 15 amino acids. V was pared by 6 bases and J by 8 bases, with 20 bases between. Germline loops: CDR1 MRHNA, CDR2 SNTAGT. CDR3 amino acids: CASRPRAGSPDEQFF. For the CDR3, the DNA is TGTGCCAGCAGGCCCCGCGCAGGGTCCCCTGATGAGCAGTTCTTC.

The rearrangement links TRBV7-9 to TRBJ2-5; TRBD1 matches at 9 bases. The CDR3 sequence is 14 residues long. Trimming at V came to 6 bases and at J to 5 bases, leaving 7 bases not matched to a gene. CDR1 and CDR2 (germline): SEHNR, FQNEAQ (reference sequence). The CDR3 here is CASSQTGGPETQYF. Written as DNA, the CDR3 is TGTGCCAGCAGTCAGACAGGGGGGCCCGAGACCCAGTACTTC.

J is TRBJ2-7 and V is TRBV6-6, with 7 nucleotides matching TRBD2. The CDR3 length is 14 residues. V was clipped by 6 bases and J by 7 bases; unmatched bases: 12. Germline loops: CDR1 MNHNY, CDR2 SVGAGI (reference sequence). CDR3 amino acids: CASRLVGTSDEQYF. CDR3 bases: TGTGCCAGCAGGCTCGTCGGCACTAGCGATGAGCAGTACTTC.

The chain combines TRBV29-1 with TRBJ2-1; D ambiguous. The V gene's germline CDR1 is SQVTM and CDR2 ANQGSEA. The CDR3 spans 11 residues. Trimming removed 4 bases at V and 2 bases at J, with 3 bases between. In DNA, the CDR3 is TGCAGCGTTGTCACCTACAATGAGCAGTTCTTC. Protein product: CSVVTYNEQFF.

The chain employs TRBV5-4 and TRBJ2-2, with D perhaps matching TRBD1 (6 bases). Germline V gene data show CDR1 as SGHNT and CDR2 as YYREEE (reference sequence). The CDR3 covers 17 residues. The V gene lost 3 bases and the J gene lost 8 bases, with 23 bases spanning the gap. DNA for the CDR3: TGTGCCAGCAGCTCTCCGTACCGGGACATAGGCGGAGGGGAGCTGTTTTTT. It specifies CASSSPYRDIGGGELFF.

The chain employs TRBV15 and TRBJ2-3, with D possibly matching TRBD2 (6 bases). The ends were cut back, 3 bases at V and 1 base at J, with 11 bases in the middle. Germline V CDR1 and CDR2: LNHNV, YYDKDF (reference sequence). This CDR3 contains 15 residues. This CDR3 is CATSREGGGTDTQYF. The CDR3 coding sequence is TGTGCCACCAGCAGGGAGGGAGGTGGCACAGATACGCAGTATTTT.

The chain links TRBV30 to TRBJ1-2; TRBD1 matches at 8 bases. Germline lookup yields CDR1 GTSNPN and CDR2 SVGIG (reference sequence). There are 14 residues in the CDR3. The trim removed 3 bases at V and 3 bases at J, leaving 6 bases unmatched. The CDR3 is CAWRRGQVHYGYTF. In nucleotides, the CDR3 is TGTGCCTGGAGGAGGGGACAGGTACACTATGGCTACACCTTC.

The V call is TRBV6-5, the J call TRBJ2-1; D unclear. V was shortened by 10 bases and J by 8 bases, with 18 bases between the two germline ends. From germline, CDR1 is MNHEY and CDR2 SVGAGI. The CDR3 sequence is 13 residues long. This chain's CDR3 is CATRPPTVDEQFF. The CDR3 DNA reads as TGTGCCACCAGGCCTCCAACAGTCGATGAGCAGTTCTTC.

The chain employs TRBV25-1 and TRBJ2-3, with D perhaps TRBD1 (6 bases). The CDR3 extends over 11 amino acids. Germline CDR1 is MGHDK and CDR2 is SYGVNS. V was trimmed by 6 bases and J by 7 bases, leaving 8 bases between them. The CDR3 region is CASRQGNTQYF. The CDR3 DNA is TGTGCCAGCAGACAGGGCAATACGCAGTATTTT. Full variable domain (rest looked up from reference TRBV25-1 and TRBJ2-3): EADIYQTPRYLVIGTGKKITLECSQTMGHDKMYWYQQDPGMELHLIHYSYGVNSTEKGDLSSESTVSRIRTEHFPLTLESARPSHTSQYLCASRQGNTQYFGPGTRLTVL.

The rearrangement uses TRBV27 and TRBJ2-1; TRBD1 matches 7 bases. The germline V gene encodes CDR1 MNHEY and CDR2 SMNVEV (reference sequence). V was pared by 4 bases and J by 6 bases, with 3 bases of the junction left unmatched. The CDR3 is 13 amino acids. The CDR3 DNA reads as TGTGCCAGCAGTTACGGGACAGCCAATGAGCAGTTCTTC. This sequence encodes CASSYGTANEQFF.

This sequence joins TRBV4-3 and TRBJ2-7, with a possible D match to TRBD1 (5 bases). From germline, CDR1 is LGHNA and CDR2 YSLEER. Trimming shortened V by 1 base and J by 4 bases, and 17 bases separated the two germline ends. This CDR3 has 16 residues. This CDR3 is CASSQAWGSILYEQYF. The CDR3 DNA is TGCGCCAGCAGCCAAGCATGGGGCTCCATCCTTTACGAGCAGTACTTC.

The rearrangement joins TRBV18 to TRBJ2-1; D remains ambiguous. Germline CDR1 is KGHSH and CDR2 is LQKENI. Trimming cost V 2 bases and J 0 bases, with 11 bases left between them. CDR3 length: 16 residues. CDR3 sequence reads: CASSPATQRSYNEQFF. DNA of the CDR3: TGTGCCAGCTCACCAGCAACACAACGCTCCTACAATGAGCAGTTCTTC.

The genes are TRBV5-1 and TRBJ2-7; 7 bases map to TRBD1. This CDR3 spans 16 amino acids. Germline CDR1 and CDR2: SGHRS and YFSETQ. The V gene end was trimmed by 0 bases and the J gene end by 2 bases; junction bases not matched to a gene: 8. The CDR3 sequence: CASSLARTGQTYEQYF. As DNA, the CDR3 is TGCGCCAGCAGCTTGGCGAGGACAGGCCAGACCTACGAGCAGTACTTC.

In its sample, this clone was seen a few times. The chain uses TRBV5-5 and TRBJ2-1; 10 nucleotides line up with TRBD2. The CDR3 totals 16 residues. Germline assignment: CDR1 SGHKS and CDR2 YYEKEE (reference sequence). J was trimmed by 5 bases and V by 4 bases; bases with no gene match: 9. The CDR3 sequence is CASSRGTSALHNEQFF. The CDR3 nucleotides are TGTGCCAGCAGCCGGGGGACTAGCGCCCTTCACAATGAGCAGTTCTTC.